This T cell receptor beta chain was recovered during a study of PD-1 blockade in mismatch repair-deficient tumors. Study-level information: Patients had approximately 13 mismatch repair-deficient cancer types, all previously treated and progressing.

This clone was seen a few times. Mismatch repair deficiency was confirmed in all patients, by PCR or immunohistochemistry. This CDR3 is 16 amino acids long. CDR1 MGHRA and CDR2 YSYEKL come from the germline V gene. The V end was cut by 4 bases, the J end by 2 bases, with 18 bases between. The method was immunoSEQ multiplex PCR; TCRdb's version includes in-frame clones alone and lacks a portion of them. Among 55,000 to 85,000 clones listed, more than 75% were seen once. The sequence was collected from an adult with mismatch repair-deficient cancer. The material sequenced was peripheral blood, taken 2 weeks after starting pembrolizumab. The genes are TRBV4-1 and TRBJ2-7, with D uncertain. The CDR3 region is CASSPRYPNGAYEQYF. CDR3 DNA sequence: TGCGCCAGCAGCCCCCGTTACCCAAACGGCGCCTACGAGCAGTACTTC.